These 31 T cell receptor beta chains share one sample of origin, sequenced in a study of T cell responses to AZD1222 COVID-19 vaccine. The data were produced by immunoSEQ multiplex PCR, yet TCRdb's version contains in-frame clones alone and is incomplete. Of about 150,000 clones listed, under 95% are singletons. The sequencing here drew on peripheral blood, taken 28 days after the second dose of the MenACWY control vaccine. These TCRs come from an adult who received the MenACWY meningococcal vaccine as a control.

The chain employs TRBV13 and TRBJ2-7; D is perhaps TRBD2 (7 bases). Germline V gene data show CDR1 as PRHDT and CDR2 as FYEKMQ (reference sequence). CDR3 length equals 15 residues. V dropped 3 bases and J dropped 0 bases, with 12 bases sitting between them. This chain's CDR3 is CASSFRGASSYEQYF. DNA for the CDR3: TGTGCCAGCAGCTTTCGGGGGGCGAGCTCCTACGAGCAGTACTTC.

This clone was found once. J is TRBJ1-5 and V is TRBV7-2; D is uncertain. Germline CDR1 is SGHTA and CDR2 is FQGNSA. The CDR3 has 14 residues. Between the trimmed V and J ends, which lost 2 bases and 4 bases, there was a span of 9 bases. Here the CDR3 DNA reads TGTGCCAGCAGCTTATCTGGGCTAAATCAGCCCCAGCATTTT. Translation: CASSLSGLNQPQHF.

V is TRBV7-9 and J is TRBJ1-1; D may be TRBD1 (5 bases). V lost 5 bases to trimming and J lost 10 bases, with 14 bases between them. Germline CDR1 is SEHNR and CDR2 is FQNEAQ (reference sequence). This CDR3 comprises 12 residues. CDR3 coding DNA: TGTGCCAGCAGCCCGGCGGGGAGGGGAGCTTTCTTT. Protein product: CASSPAGRGAFF. Full variable domain (remainder filled in from reference TRBV7-9 and TRBJ1-1): DTGVSQNPRHKITKRGQNVTFRCDPISEHNRLYWYRQTLGQGPEFLTYFQNEAQLEKSRLLSDRFSAERPKGSFSTLEIQRTEQGDSAMYLCASSPAGRGAFFGQGTRLTVV.

The chain uses TRBV29-1 and TRBJ1-1, with D perhaps TRBD1 (6 bases). Germline-derived CDR1 and CDR2 are SQVTM and ANQGSEA. There are 13 residues in the CDR3. Trimming shortened V by 3 bases and J by 6 bases, and 14 bases separated the two germline ends. The CDR3 DNA reads TGCAGCGTTGAGGTCAGGGGCGCATCTGAAGCTTTCTTT. Protein sequence: CSVEVRGASEAFF. The complete variable domain, with remaining parts taken from reference TRBV29-1 and TRBJ1-1, reads SAVISQKPSRDICQRGTSLTIQCQVDSQVTMMFWYRQQPGQSLTLIATANQGSEATYESGFVIDKFPISRPNLTFSTLTVSNMSPEDSSIYLCSVEVRGASEAFFGQGTRLTVV.

V is TRBV23-1 and J is TRBJ2-4, with TRBD1 matching 7 bases. TRBV23-1 is known as an ORF, though its function is uncertain. Trimming at V came to 4 bases and at J to 3 bases, leaving 6 bases not matched to a gene. The CDR3 consists of 15 residues. The CDR3 coding sequence is TGCGCCAGCAGTCCAACCACAGGGGACAAAAACATTCAGTACTTC. It specifies CASSPTTGDKNIQYF.

The CDR3 here is CASSLNQGTHGYTF. The CDR3 coding sequence is TGTGCCAGCAGCCTTAATCAGGGAACCCATGGCTACACCTTC. The chain carries TRBV9 and TRBJ1-2, with D possibly matching TRBD1 (5 bases). V shed 4 bases and J shed 6 bases, with 16 bases lying between them. CDR1 is SGDLS, CDR2 YYNGEE, per germline. The CDR3 sequence is 14 residues long.

The V call is TRBV6-2 or TRBV6-3, the J call TRBJ1-2; no clear D gene. The CDR3 totals 13 residues. In germline, CDR1 is MNHEY, CDR2 SVGEGT. Trimming took off 0 bases at V and 8 bases at J, with 10 bases between the two ends. CDR3 nucleotide sequence: TGTGCCAGCAGTTACTCGGGTCTAGGAGGCTACACCTTC. It specifies CASSYSGLGGYTF.

This clone showed up just a few times. The rearrangement uses TRBV3-1 (or the pseudogene TRBV3-2) and TRBJ2-7; D may match TRBD1 or TRBD2 (5 bases each). With 4 bases removed from V and 3 bases from J, the gap between germline ends came to 19 bases. The germline V gene encodes CDR1 LGHDT and CDR2 YNNKEL (reference sequence). This CDR3 is built from 16 residues. The CDR3 here is CASSRYRGQGFYEQYF. The CDR3 region has the DNA TGTGCCAGCAGCCGTTACCGGGGCCAGGGATTCTACGAGCAGTACTTC.

The V gene is TRBV7-3, the J gene TRBJ2-2, with D possibly being TRBD2 (5 bases). CDR1 and CDR2 from the germline V gene are SGHTA and FQGTGA. V gave up 7 bases and J gave up 5 bases, with 8 bases separating them. CDR3 size: 12 residues. CDR3 sequence: CASNRGTGELFF. The CDR3 nucleotides read TGTGCCAGCAACCGGGGTACCGGGGAGCTGTTTTTT.

The chain uses TRBV7-9 and TRBJ2-5, with 8 bases identical to TRBD1. In germline, CDR1 is SEHNR, CDR2 FQNEAQ (reference sequence). The CDR3 runs 16 residues. V lost 5 bases and J lost 0; bases outside the gene matches: 8. The CDR3 DNA is TGTGCCAGCAGCCTTCAGGGGGCGGGTAACCAAGAGACCCAGTACTTC. Translating gives CASSLQGAGNQETQYF.

The rearrangement links TRBV27 to TRBJ1-5; a possible D gene is TRBD1 (6 bases). CDR1 and CDR2 (germline): MNHEY, SMNVEV (reference sequence). CDR3 length: 14 residues. The V and J ends lost 3 bases and 5 bases respectively, with 11 bases between them. The DNA for the CDR3 is TGTGCCAGCAGTTTGGGGAACAGGGATCAGCCCCAGCATTTT. Translating gives CASSLGNRDQPQHF.

The genes are TRBV7-6 and TRBJ2-5, with 7 bases fitting TRBD1. The CDR3 totals 15 residues. Losses at the gene ends were 5 bases for V and 2 bases for J; bases not matched to a gene: 8. Germline CDR1 reads SGHVS; CDR2 reads FNYEAQ. The chain's CDR3 is CASSRQTGLQETQYF. The CDR3 nucleotides are TGTGCCAGCAGCCGCCAGACAGGGCTGCAAGAGACCCAGTACTTC.

The V gene is TRBV9, the J gene TRBJ2-1; D gene ambiguous. The germline V gene has CDR1 SGDLS and CDR2 YYNGEE. The CDR3 sequence is 14 residues long. Trimming cost V 0 bases and J 9 bases, with 13 bases left between them. The CDR3 DNA reads as TGTGCCAGCAGCGTAGTTGATAGCTTGGTTGAGCAGTTCTTC. The encoded protein is CASSVVDSLVEQFF.

V gene TRBV11-2 combines with J gene TRBJ2-7; 7 bases align to TRBD2. The CDR3 covers 15 residues. Germline loops: CDR1 SGHAT, CDR2 FQNNGV. Trimming removed 1 base from V and 3 bases from J; junction bases left unmatched: 6. This chain's CDR3 is CASSLASGKHYEQYF. DNA for the CDR3: TGTGCCAGCAGCTTAGCCAGCGGGAAACACTACGAGCAGTACTTC.

The genes are TRBV18 and TRBJ1-4; a possible D gene is TRBD1 (5 bases). This CDR3 has 19 residues. The V end lost 3 bases, the J end lost 0 bases, and 20 bases lay between the germline ends. CDR1 is KGHSH, CDR2 LQKENI, per germline. CDR3 in amino acids: CASSPIRPGPSTTNEKLFF. CDR3 DNA sequence: TGTGCCAGCTCACCCATTCGGCCAGGGCCTTCGACAACTAATGAAAAACTGTTTTTT.

The rearrangement links TRBV6-2 or TRBV6-3 to TRBJ2-1; 8 nucleotides line up with TRBD1. The germline V gene encodes CDR1 MNHEY and CDR2 SVGEGT. V shed 4 bases and J 9 bases; nucleotides not matched to a gene: 11. The CDR3 is 15 residues long. Here the CDR3 DNA reads TGTGCCAGCAGTTTCGGACAGGGCTTTTACCGTGAGCAGTTCTTC. It codes for CASSFGQGFYREQFF.

The CDR3 DNA reads TGTGCCAGCAGCGTCGGACCGGGACAGGTGACGGGAGGGCCGGGGGAGACCCAGTACTTC. This encodes CASSVGPGQVTGGPGETQYF. The chain links TRBV9 to TRBJ2-5, with D perhaps TRBD1 or TRBD2 (8 bases each). CDR3 length: 20 residues. Per the germline V gene, CDR1 is SGDLS and CDR2 is YYNGEE. The germline V and J ends were trimmed by 2 bases and 5 bases, with 31 bases remaining between them.

This sequence joins TRBV28 and TRBJ2-1; D is undetermined. This CDR3 is built from 16 residues. Trimming pared 2 bases from V and 0 bases from J, leaving 11 bases between. Germline CDR1 is MDHEN and CDR2 is SYDVKM. The CDR3 region has the DNA TGTGCCAGCAGTTTACGGCTACCGAGCTCCTACAATGAGCAGTTCTTC. Its protein is CASSLRLPSSYNEQFF.

This clone has a single count. The rearrangement uses TRBV15 and TRBJ1-5, with 12 bases fitting TRBD1. The CDR3 extends over 16 amino acids. In germline, CDR1 is LNHNV, CDR2 YYDKDF (reference sequence). V was pared by 1 base and J by 6 bases, with 4 bases of the junction left unmatched. The CDR3 region is CATSRGDRGRGQPQHF. The CDR3 DNA follows: TGTGCCACCAGCAGAGGGGACAGGGGGCGAGGTCAGCCCCAGCATTTT.

The genes are TRBV27 and TRBJ2-2; the D gene is possibly TRBD2 (5 bases). V was clipped by 3 bases and J by 6 bases, with 14 bases between them. Germline CDR1 is MNHEY and CDR2 is SMNVEV (reference sequence). The CDR3 totals 15 residues. In nucleotides, the CDR3 is TGTGCCAGCAGTTTCTCGGCTAGCCTCCCCGGGGAGCTGTTTTTT. As protein: CASSFSASLPGELFF.

The chain joins TRBV6-5 to TRBJ1-5; TRBD1 aligns across 8 bases. Germline lookup yields CDR1 MNHEY and CDR2 SVGAGI. After removal of 8 bases from V and 11 bases from J, the junction contained 5 bases not matched to a gene. The CDR3 length is 11 residues. The CDR3 sequence: CASRGTGTQHF. CDR3 nucleotide sequence: TGTGCCAGCCGCGGGACAGGTACCCAGCATTTT.

V is TRBV6-1 and J is TRBJ2-1, with D possibly being TRBD1 or TRBD2 (5 bases each). Deletions cut 2 bases from V and 7 bases from J, with 15 bases between. CDR1 is MNHNS and CDR2 is SASEGT in the germline V gene. The CDR3 sequence is 15 residues long. The CDR3 region is CASSEPGPLGNEQFF. CDR3 nucleotides: TGTGCCAGCAGTGAACCGGGACCCCTTGGTAATGAGCAGTTCTTC.

This chain uses TRBV9 with TRBJ1-2, with 8 bases fitting TRBD1. Trimming took 2 bases from V and 7 from J; bases not matched to a gene: 7. This CDR3 contains 14 residues. Germline values: CDR1 SGDLS, CDR2 YYNGEE. CDR3: CASSVSDRGRGYTF. CDR3 DNA: TGTGCCAGCAGCGTTAGTGACAGGGGACGTGGCTACACCTTC.

J is TRBJ2-1 and V is TRBV12-3 or TRBV12-4; D uncertain. CDR3 length: 11 amino acids. V was shortened by 6 bases and J by 8 bases, with 8 bases between the two germline ends. CDR3 sequence reads: CASSLGYEQFF. The CDR3 DNA reads TGTGCCAGCAGCCTGGGGTATGAGCAGTTCTTC.

CDR3 region: CASSPGPGLRETQYF. Here the CDR3 DNA reads TGTGCCAGCAGCCCAGGACCCGGGTTGAGAGAGACCCAGTACTTC. The J gene is TRBJ2-5, the V gene TRBV5-6; no clear D gene. The germline gives CDR1 SGHDT, CDR2 YYEEEE. Deletions cut 4 bases from V and 4 bases from J, with 17 bases between. This CDR3 is 15 amino acids long.

The V gene is TRBV5-1, the J gene TRBJ2-5, with D unclear. Germline V gene lookup returns CDR1 SGHRS and CDR2 YFSETQ. Trimming took off 1 base at V and 1 base at J, with 5 bases between the two ends. The CDR3 extends over 13 amino acids. CDR3 sequence: CASSLNGQETQYF. The CDR3 bases are TGCGCCAGCAGCTTGAACGGCCAAGAGACCCAGTACTTC.

This chain joins TRBV6-4 and TRBJ1-2; D gene ambiguous. Germline CDR1 and CDR2: MRHNA and SNTAGT. The V and J ends lost 0 bases and 6 bases respectively, with 14 bases between them. The CDR3 is 15 residues long. The CDR3 sequence is CASSDSSEGWDGYTF. CDR3 DNA sequence: TGTGCCAGCAGTGACTCGAGCGAGGGTTGGGATGGCTACACCTTC.

This chain uses TRBV6-1 with TRBJ1-1; maybe TRBD1 (6 bases). Trimming shortened V by 1 base and J by 5 bases, and 11 bases separated the two germline ends. This CDR3 has 14 residues. Per germline, CDR1 MNHNS and CDR2 SASEGT. CDR3 coding DNA: TGTGCCAGCAGTGAAGGGGGGGCGCGGACTGAAGCTTTCTTT. Translation gives CASSEGGARTEAFF.

The gene calls are TRBV27 and TRBJ1-1; D is uncertain. V dropped 0 bases and J dropped 0 bases, with 5 bases sitting between them. The germline V gene has CDR1 MNHEY and CDR2 SMNVEV (reference sequence). This CDR3 spans 14 amino acids. In DNA, the CDR3 is TGTGCCAGCAGTTTATCGGGAGTGAACACTGAAGCTTTCTTT. Translating gives CASSLSGVNTEAFF.

The rearrangement joins TRBV11-3 to TRBJ1-1; 9 bases match TRBD1. The CDR3 extends over 16 amino acids. The V and J ends lost 5 bases and 5 bases, in that order; junction bases with no gene match: 12. The germline V gene encodes CDR1 SGHNT and CDR2 YENEEA. In nucleotides, the CDR3 is TGTGCCAGCAGCCTCTCATTCGGGACAGGGTCGACTGAAGCTTTCTTT. It specifies CASSLSFGTGSTEAFF.

This clone was seen a single time. The V and J genes are TRBV15 and TRBJ2-7, with 13 bases aligning to TRBD2. The CDR3 consists of 20 residues. Germline CDR1 reads LNHNV; CDR2 reads YYDKDF (reference sequence). V lost 0 bases, J lost 3 bases, and 14 bases stayed unmatched. CDR3 residues: CATSRDRLLAGGFGNYEQYF. CDR3 bases: TGTGCCACCAGCAGAGATCGCTTACTAGCGGGAGGGTTTGGGAACTACGAGCAGTACTTC.